This T cell receptor (beta chain) was recorded in a study of T cells in Graves' hyperthyroidism and ophthalmopathy (dated by TCRdb to the late 2010s). In the study overall: Peripheral blood samples were taken at initial diagnosis, before any treatment was given. According to the paper, TCR Vbeta CDR3 sequencing was carried out on about 140 peripheral blood samples, which came from fewer than 50 ophthalmopathy, under 80 hyperthyroidism and about 17 progressor patients. To identify TCR V-J signatures that set the groups apart, the researchers used a discovery cohort of about a hundred patients, made up of some 41 with Graves' ophthalmopathy and approximately 57 with stable Graves' hyperthyroidism. In about 6 Graves' hyperthyroidism patients, the study also compared T-cell repertoires from thyroid tissue with T-cell repertoires from blood. Prospective prediction of ophthalmopathy was tested in an independent validation cohort consisting of roughly 19 hyperthyroidism patients and some 16 patients who later progressed to ophthalmopathy. For training and testing, the 110 or so patients in the discovery cohort were randomly divided in a 7:3 ratio. Once sampling was done, hyperthyroidism patients were given methimazole at a starting dose of 30 mg daily, whereas ophthalmopathy patients were given high-dose intravenous methylprednisolone. The paper's findings and limits, for the study overall: In validation, the model predicted progression to ophthalmopathy with approximately 71% sensitivity and roughly 72% specificity, a median of approximately 6.7 months before onset. Most expanded thyroid clonotypes (frequency above 0.001) were also found in blood, which suggests that blood repertoires may mirror thyroid immune responses. Sample size was not statistically predetermined, and blinding of investigators to group allocation was not performed. A 13 V-J signature model separated ophthalmopathy from stable hyperthyroidism, with around 90% sensitivity and 81% to 83% specificity in cross-validation and 80%/75% in testing.

The TCR beta CDR3 regions were amplified from RNA transcripts. The TCR CDR3 was subjected to a first round of RT-PCR using the HTBI primer set and the Qiagen OneStep RT-PCR kit. The libraries were constructed in a second round of multiplex PCR and then size-selected and purified. Sequencing of the libraries was done on an Illumina HiSeq2000 using paired-end 100 bp reads. From the authors' description of their analysis: SOAPnuke was used to process the raw data, with reads discarded if the reads contained adapters or uncalled bases, had a mean Phred below 15, or lacked an exact constant-primer or identifier match. COPE v1.2.5 was used to merge the high-quality paired reads, and each unique nucleotide sequence was defined as a clonotype. MiTCR v1.1 was used to align the clonotypes against IMGT TRBV, TRBD and TRBJ reference segments. Analysis was restricted to V-J combinations with a frequency above 0.0001, which covered roughly 99% of repertoires. A TCS score was defined as the ratio between F50 (clonal expansion) and ExV (chaos), using BLOSUM62-based TCRdist between CDR3 peptides within each V-J. Welch's t-statistics and random forest reduced 514 V-J features to 13, which were used in a naive Bayes classifier (R e1071). The public reads were run again by TCRdb, first through fastp at Q25 and then through MiXCR, and only productive beta chains were kept. Rows merge per CDR3 protein into single entries with the most common DNA and genes. TCRdb assigned the V and J calls; the authors' analysis was not used. This sample has about 380,000 distinct CDR3 sequences in its table, and more than 11% of those were observed once. Around 10% of the sample is taken by the ten largest.

Stable Graves' hyperthyroidism was defined as no progression to ophthalmopathy during 18 months of follow-up. Hyperthyroidism patients were newly diagnosed, had a disease duration of under 2 months, and were aged 18 to 65 years. The study excluded patients with uncontrolled infections, other autoimmune diseases, pregnancy or lactation. Diagnoses relied on clinical symptoms, serum thyroxine and TRAb, thyroid ultrasound and orbital computed tomography. Ficoll-Paque density gradient centrifugation was used to isolate PBMCs from approximately 11 ml of fresh peripheral blood. Total RNA was extracted using Trizol reagent, and RNA quality was assessed on an Agilent 2100 Bioanalyzer. This clonotype was observed many times. It has no known antigen specificity. The sample holds no much larger clone one base away, and base qualities are not on file. V was cut back by 8 bases and J by 4 bases, leaving a gap of 20 bases between them. According to the germline V gene (reference sequence), CDR1 reads DFQATT and CDR2 reads SNEGSKA. The CDR3 spans 14 residues, from the cysteine through the phenylalanine. Only CDR3 DNA remains: 42 bases, in frame from the first base.

The origin of this receptor is a woman aged 60-75 years with Graves' hyperthyroidism. Sequencing input: blood. The receptor chain draws on TRBV20-1 and TRBJ1-1, with the D gene uncertain. The CDR3 protein sequence reads: CSPIIQSYGTEAFF. The nucleotides read TGCAGTCCGATAATACAGTCTTATGGCACTGAAGCTTTCTTT.